This TCR beta chain was profiled in a study of T cells in Graves' hyperthyroidism and ophthalmopathy. RNA transcripts served as the template for amplifying TCR beta CDR3 regions. The TCR CDR3 was amplified in a first-round RT-PCR using the HTBI primer set. TCRdb fed the multiplex PCR reads into MiXCR, producing one record per CDR3 protein. This table has a few hundred thousand distinct CDR3 sequences, about 15% appearing once. V lost 3 bases, J lost 6 bases, and 11 bases lay in between. CDR3 size: 13 residues. Looked up from germline, CDR1 is MNHEY and CDR2 is SMNVEV (reference sequence). This clonotype has a count of ten or more. Its antigen is not known. Study-wide points: Expanded thyroid clonotypes (above 0.001) were mostly also found in blood.

In patients aged 18 to 65, hyperthyroidism was newly diagnosed, with duration under 2 months. Clinicians diagnosed patients from clinical symptoms, serum thyroxine and TRAb, thyroid ultrasound and orbital computed tomography. This clonotype originated in a woman aged 40 to 49 with Graves' hyperthyroidism that later progressed to Graves' ophthalmopathy. The chain couples TRBV27 to TRBJ1-2; D unclear. The sequencing input was blood. The CDR3 loop reads CASSFSAVNGYTF. CDR3 nucleotide sequence: TGTGCCAGCAGTTTCTCGGCAGTTAATGGCTACACCTTC.